This T cell receptor beta chain was retrieved from a study of T cell responses to AZD1222 COVID-19 vaccine. Study findings and constraints: Just five or six AZD1222 recipients tested seropositive at baseline. Clonal diversity was possibly underestimated, and the donors were mostly white British, with more females.

Comment on this clone: No antigen is known for it.

Assay used: immunoSEQ multiplex PCR; TCRdb lists only in-frame clones, some missing. The sample contains about 140,000 clones, more than 75% of which appear only once. Samples with a second dose at about 4 or about 12 weeks were pooled together. Specimen: peripheral blood, collected 28 days after the second AZD1222 dose. The source is an adult who received the AZD1222 COVID-19 vaccine.

CDR3: CAWSRVSSYNSPLHF. The CDR3 bases are TGTGCCTGGAGTAGGGTTAGCTCCTATAATTCACCCCTCCACTTT. V usage is TRBV30 and J usage is TRBJ1-6; D uncertain. This CDR3 region has 15 residues. Trimming left V 2 bases short and J 0 bases short, with 8 bases between. From germline, CDR1 is GTSNPN and CDR2 SVGIG (reference sequence).